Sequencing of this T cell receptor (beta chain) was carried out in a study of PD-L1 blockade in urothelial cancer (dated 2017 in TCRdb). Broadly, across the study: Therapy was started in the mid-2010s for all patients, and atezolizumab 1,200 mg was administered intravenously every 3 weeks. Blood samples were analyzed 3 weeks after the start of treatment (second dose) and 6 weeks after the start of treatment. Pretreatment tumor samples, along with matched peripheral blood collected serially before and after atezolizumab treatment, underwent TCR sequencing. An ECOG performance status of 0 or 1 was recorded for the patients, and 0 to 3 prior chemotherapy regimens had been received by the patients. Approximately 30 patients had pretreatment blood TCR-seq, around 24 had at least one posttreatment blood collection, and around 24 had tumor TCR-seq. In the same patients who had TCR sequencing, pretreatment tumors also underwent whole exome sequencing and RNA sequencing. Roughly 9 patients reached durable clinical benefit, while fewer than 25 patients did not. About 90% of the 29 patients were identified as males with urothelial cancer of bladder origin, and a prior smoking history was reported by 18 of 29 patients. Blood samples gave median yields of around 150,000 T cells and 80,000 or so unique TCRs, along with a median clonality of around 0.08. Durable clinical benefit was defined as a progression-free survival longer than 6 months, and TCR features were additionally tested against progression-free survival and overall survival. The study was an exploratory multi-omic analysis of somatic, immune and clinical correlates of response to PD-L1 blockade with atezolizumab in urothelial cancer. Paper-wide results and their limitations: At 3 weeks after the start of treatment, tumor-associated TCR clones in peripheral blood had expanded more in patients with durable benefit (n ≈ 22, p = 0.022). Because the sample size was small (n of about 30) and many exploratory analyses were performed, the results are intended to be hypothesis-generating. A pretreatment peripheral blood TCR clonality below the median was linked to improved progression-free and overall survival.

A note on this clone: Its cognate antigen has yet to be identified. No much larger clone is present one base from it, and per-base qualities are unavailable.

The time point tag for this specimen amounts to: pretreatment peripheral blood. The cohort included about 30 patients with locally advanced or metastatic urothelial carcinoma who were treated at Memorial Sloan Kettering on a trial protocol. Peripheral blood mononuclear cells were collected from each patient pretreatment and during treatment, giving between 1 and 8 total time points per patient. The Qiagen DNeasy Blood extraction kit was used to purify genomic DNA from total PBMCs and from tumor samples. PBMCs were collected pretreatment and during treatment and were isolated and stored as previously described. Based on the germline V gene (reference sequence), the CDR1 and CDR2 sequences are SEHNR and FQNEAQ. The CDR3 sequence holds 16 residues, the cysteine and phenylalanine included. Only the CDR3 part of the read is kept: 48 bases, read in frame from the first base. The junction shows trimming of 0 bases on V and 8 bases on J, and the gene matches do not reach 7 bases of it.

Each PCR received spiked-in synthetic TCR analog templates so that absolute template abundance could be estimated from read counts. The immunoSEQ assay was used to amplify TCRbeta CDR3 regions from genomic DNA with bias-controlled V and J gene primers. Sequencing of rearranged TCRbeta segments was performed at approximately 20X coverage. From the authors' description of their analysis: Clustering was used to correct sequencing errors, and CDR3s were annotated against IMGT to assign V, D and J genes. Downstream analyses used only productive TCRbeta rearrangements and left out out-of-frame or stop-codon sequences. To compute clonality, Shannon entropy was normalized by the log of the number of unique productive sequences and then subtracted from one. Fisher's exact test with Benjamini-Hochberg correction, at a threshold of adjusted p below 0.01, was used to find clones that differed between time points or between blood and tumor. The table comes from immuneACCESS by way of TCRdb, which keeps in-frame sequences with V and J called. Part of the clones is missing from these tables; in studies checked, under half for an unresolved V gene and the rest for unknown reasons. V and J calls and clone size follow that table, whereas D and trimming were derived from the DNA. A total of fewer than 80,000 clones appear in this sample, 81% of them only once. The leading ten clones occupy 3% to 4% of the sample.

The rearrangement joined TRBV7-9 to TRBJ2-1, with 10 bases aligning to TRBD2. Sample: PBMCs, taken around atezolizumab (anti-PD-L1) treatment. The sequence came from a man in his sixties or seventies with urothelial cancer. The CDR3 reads CASSLAASGSGDEQFF. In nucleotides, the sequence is TGTGCCAGCAGCTTAGCCGCTAGCGGGAGTGGCGATGAGCAGTTCTTC. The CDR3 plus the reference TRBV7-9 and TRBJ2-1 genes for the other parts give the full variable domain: DTGVSQNPRHKITKRGQNVTFRCDPISEHNRLYWYRQTLGQGPEFLTYFQNEAQLEKSRLLSDRFSAERPKGSFSTLEIQRTEQGDSAMYLCASSLAASGSGDEQFFGPGTRLTVL.